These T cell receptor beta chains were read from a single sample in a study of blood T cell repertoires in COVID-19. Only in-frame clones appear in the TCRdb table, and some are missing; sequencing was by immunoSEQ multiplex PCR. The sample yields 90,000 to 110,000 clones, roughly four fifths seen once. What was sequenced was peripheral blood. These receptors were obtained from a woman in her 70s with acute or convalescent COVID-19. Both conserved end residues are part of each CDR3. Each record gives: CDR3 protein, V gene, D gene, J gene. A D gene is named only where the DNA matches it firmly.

CASSERAGVFVKTQYF | TRBV10-1 | TRBD2 | TRBJ2-5
CASSPRTGGRNTIYF | TRBV7-2 | TRBD1 | TRBJ1-3
CASSLQPGQAYEQYF | TRBV27 | NA | TRBJ2-7
CASSSQGSYNEQFF | TRBV11-3 | NA | TRBJ2-1
CASGRRPNTGELFF | TRBV7-8 | NA | TRBJ2-2
CASRAWTATNEKLFF | TRBV13 | NA | TRBJ1-4
CTSSQERIAAILAKNIQYF | TRBV1 | NA | TRBJ2-4
CASRSLSNYGYTF | TRBV7-2 | NA | TRBJ1-2
CASSLWAGDTQYF | TRBV7-2 | NA | TRBJ2-3
CASSPVGLRGYTF | TRBV12-3/TRBV12-4 | NA | TRBJ1-2
CASSGPGGQFF | TRBV9 | NA | TRBJ2-1
CASSLIDRCANTQYF | TRBV12-1 | NA | TRBJ2-3
CASSTGTGYQPQHF | TRBV19 | TRBD1 | TRBJ1-5
CAWSIKAGNQPQHF | TRBV30 | NA | TRBJ1-5
CASSPGRGGAYNEQFF | TRBV5-5 | NA | TRBJ2-1
CASTTTVGNTGELFF | TRBV2 | NA | TRBJ2-2
CASSQESTASTDTQYF | TRBV4-1 | NA | TRBJ2-3
CAWRRGRYTGELFF | TRBV30 | NA | TRBJ2-2
CASSLDFMRETEGRSYNEQFF | TRBV7-8 | TRBD2 | TRBJ2-1
CASSPIGTGMGANGYTF | TRBV7-9 | TRBD1 | TRBJ1-2
CASSPSGGGLDTQYF | TRBV9 | TRBD2 | TRBJ2-3
CASSGKERDRGPSSHYGYTF | TRBV9 | TRBD1 | TRBJ1-2
CASSLGGRRGEQFF | TRBV28 | NA | TRBJ2-1
CSAIPGWDRGDYEQFF | TRBV29-1 | TRBD1 | TRBJ2-1
CASSAGTARPLHF | TRBV7-2 | TRBD1 | TRBJ1-6
CASSARTSGSYEQYF | TRBV7-2 | TRBD2 | TRBJ2-7
CASSRGVTLQETQYF | TRBV7-8 | NA | TRBJ2-5
CASSFWGGGNTEAFF | TRBV28 | NA | TRBJ1-1
CASSWYSLASTDTQYF | TRBV5-1 | NA | TRBJ2-3
CASSQETGYMNTEAFF | TRBV3-1/TRBV3-2 | NA | TRBJ1-1
CASSQARDSLNEKLFF | TRBV3-1/TRBV3-2 | TRBD1 | TRBJ1-4
CASSSLAGGPYEQYF | TRBV7-2 | TRBD2 | TRBJ2-7
CASRGMAGGTEAFF | TRBV7-9 | TRBD1 | TRBJ1-1